These 3 T cell receptor beta chains originate from one sample sequenced in a study of T cell responses to AZD1222 COVID-19 vaccine. The method was immunoSEQ multiplex PCR; TCRdb's version includes in-frame clones alone and lacks a portion of them. The table records about 160,000 clones, about nine tenths of them present only once. Sequenced material: peripheral blood, taken 28 days after the second AZD1222 dose. These TCRs come from an adult who received the AZD1222 COVID-19 vaccine.

The genes are TRBV9 and TRBJ2-7; a possible D gene is TRBD1 (6 bases). CDR1 is SGDLS, CDR2 YYNGEE, per germline. The CDR3 spans 17 residues. Deletions cut 4 bases from V and 1 base from J, with 21 bases between. CDR3 residues: CASSPRPQGTPSYEQYF. The CDR3 DNA reads as TGTGCCAGCAGCCCTCGGCCACAGGGTACCCCATCCTACGAGCAGTACTTC.

V gene TRBV24-1 combines with J gene TRBJ2-1; tentatively, D is TRBD1 or TRBD2 (5 bases each). Trimming removed 0 bases at V and 1 base at J, with 24 bases between. The CDR3 extends over 21 amino acids. The V gene's germline CDR1 is KGHDR and CDR2 SFDVKD. DNA for the CDR3: TGTGCCACCAGTGATTTGGTTCGTAGTGGTGAGAATGGGGGATCCTACAATGAGCAGTTCTTC. Protein: CATSDLVRSGENGGSYNEQFF.

The V gene is TRBV11-2, the J gene TRBJ2-3; D assignment may be TRBD1 or TRBD2 (5 bases each). This CDR3 is 10 amino acids long. Germline CDR1 and CDR2: SGHAT and FQNNGV. Trimming took off 0 bases at V and 15 bases at J, with 7 bases between the two ends. This CDR3 reads CASSLDGTYF. Written as DNA, the CDR3 is TGTGCCAGCAGCTTAGATGGGACCTATTTT.